This is a list of T cell receptor beta chains from one sample in a study of response to subunit inactivated influenza vaccine. Via MiXCR, TCRdb re-called the RT-PCR reads, giving one row per CDR3 protein. Among about 620,000 distinct CDR3 sequences listed, around 10% were seen once. These data were likewise used in another study, on T cells expressing NK-cell markers.

Sample: PBMCs from blood, taken on the day of vaccination. The receptors derive from a man in his fifties who received an inactivated influenza vaccine. CDR3s include the opening cysteine and the closing phenylalanine or tryptophan. The order of the fields is V gene, clone size, J gene, D gene, CDR3 protein, CDR3 DNA. The D gene is left open where the match is weak. Clone size is given for some rows only: seen once, a few or many times, or a class if the clone is expanded.

>TRBV6-2/TRBV6-3|-|TRBJ2-5|-
CASSYMDRGETQYF
TGTGCCAGCAGTTACATGGACAGAGGAGAGACCCAGTACTTC
>TRBV6-2/TRBV6-3|-|TRBJ2-5|TRBD2
CASRGTSGETQYF
TGTGCCAGCAGGGGGACTAGTGGAGAGACCCAGTACTTC
>TRBV9|-|TRBJ2-7|TRBD2
CASSVGRASYEQYF
TGTGCCAGCAGCGTGGGGAGGGCTTCCTACGAGCAGTACTTC
>TRBV6-2/TRBV6-3|many|TRBJ2-1|-
CASSYGTRATLNEQFF
TGTGCCAGCAGTTACGGTACAAGGGCCACCCTCAATGAGCAGTTCTTC
>TRBV27|-|TRBJ2-7|TRBD2
CASGLAGTSHRYEQYF
TGTGCCTCCGGACTAGCGGGAACATCCCACCGCTACGAGCAGTACTTC
>TRBV7-2|few|TRBJ2-1|-
CASSSEGTSYNEQFF
TGTGCCAGCAGCTCAGAGGGGACTTCCTACAATGAGCAGTTCTTC
>TRBV5-4|few|TRBJ2-7|TRBD1
CASSPGTVNYEQYF
TGTGCCAGCAGCCCCGGGACAGTAAATTACGAGCAGTACTTC
>TRBV10-3|many|TRBJ2-3|-
CAISEKGDTQYF
TGTGCCATCAGTGAGAAGGGAGATACGCAGTATTTT
>TRBV7-3|few|TRBJ2-7|-
CASSLKVSSYEQYF
TGTGCCAGCAGCTTAAAGGTGAGCTCCTACGAGCAGTACTTC
>TRBV5-1|few|TRBJ2-3|TRBD1
CASSSGTGTSSGSTDTQYF
TGCGCCAGCAGCTCCGGGACAGGGACCTCCTCGGGTAGCACAGATACGCAGTATTTT
>TRBV5-1|many|TRBJ1-2|-
CASSTSGYGYTF
TGCGCCAGCAGCACCAGTGGGTATGGCTACACCTTC
>TRBV4-1|many|TRBJ1-6|-
CASSQDGLGSNSPLHF
TGCGCCAGCAGCCAAGACGGACTGGGGTCAAATTCACCCCTCCACTTT
>TRBV20-1|-|TRBJ2-7|-
CSATDPGQGEQYF
TGCAGTGCTACCGATCCGGGGCAGGGCGAGCAGTACTTC
>TRBV11-2|-|TRBJ1-6|-
CASSLGLQSPLHF
TGTGCCAGCAGCTTAGGGTTACAATCACCCCTCCACTTT
>TRBV28|few|TRBJ2-4|-
CASSPTPSGSKNIQYF
TGTGCCAGCAGTCCAACCCCGTCGGGGTCCAAAAACATTCAGTACTTC
>TRBV3-1|many|TRBJ2-5|-
CASRRGQETQYF
TGTGCCAGCAGAAGGGGGCAAGAGACCCAGTACTTC
>TRBV6-2/TRBV6-3|-|TRBJ1-6|TRBD1
CASTDRGRLSYNSPLHF
TGTGCCAGCACCGACAGGGGCCGACTCTCCTATAATTCACCCCTCCACTTT
>TRBV15|many|TRBJ1-5|-
CATSRDKGGMAQPQHF
TGTGCCACCAGCAGGGACAAGGGGGGTATGGCTCAGCCCCAGCATTTT
>TRBV10-3|few|TRBJ2-7|-
CAISPNWDSYEQYF
TGTGCCATCAGTCCAAACTGGGATTCCTACGAGCAGTACTTC
>TRBV4-1|few|TRBJ1-2|TRBD1
CASSQRTGVTGYTF
TGCGCCAGCAGCCAACGGACAGGGGTGACTGGCTACACCTTC
>TRBV7-2|many|TRBJ2-5|-
CASSLEPELGAQYF
TGTGCCAGCAGCTTAGAGCCCGAACTAGGAGCCCAGTACTTC
>TRBV3-1|-|TRBJ2-3|-
CASSNVDRFTDTQYF
TGTGCCAGCAGCAACGTGGACAGATTCACAGATACGCAGTATTTT
>TRBV4-1|few|TRBJ1-2|-
CASSQIRDPAGYTF
TGCGCCAGCAGCCAAATACGGGACCCGGCGGGCTACACCTTC